One sample yielded the 30 T cell receptor beta chains listed below, sequenced in a study of beta chain features in type 1 diabetes. Of the isolated RNA, all was reverse transcribed, and so the sequenced material was expressed TCRB transcripts. Profiled with immunoSEQ multiplex PCR; TCRdb holds only in-frame clones, not every one. The repertoire holds 400,000 to 450,000 clones, with roughly 14% as singletons. The specimen was naive CD4+ T cells from blood. These receptors were taken from a man aged 30-40 years in good health.

This clone was counted between two and nine times. Other DNA sequences in the sample encode the same CDR3. The genes are TRBV4-3 and TRBJ2-1; 11 positions agree with TRBD2. The CDR3 extends over 16 amino acids. CDR1 and CDR2 (germline): LGHNA, YSLEER. With V trimmed by 0 bases and J by 6 bases, 4 bases remained unmatched. The CDR3 DNA sequence: TGCGCCAGCAGCCAAGACGGCCTAGCGGGGGGCAATGAGCAGTTCTTC. Its protein is CASSQDGLAGGNEQFF.

V usage is TRBV2 and J usage is TRBJ2-7; D tentatively fits TRBD1 or TRBD2 (5 bases each). The CDR3 is made up of 13 amino acids. Between the trimmed V and J ends, which lost 4 bases and 6 bases, there was a span of 13 bases. Germline CDR1 SNHLY, CDR2 FYNNEI. DNA for the CDR3: TGTGCCAGCAGTGGGGGACCACGGCGCGAGCAGTACGTC. Translated: CASSGGPRREQYV.

This clone was seen only a few times. V is TRBV9 and J is TRBJ1-1; D unclear. CDR3 length equals 12 residues. V was cut by 5 bases and J by 0 bases, with 5 bases left in between. Germline V gene sequence: CDR1 SGDLS, CDR2 YYNGEE. CDR3 loop: CASRGMNTEAFF. The CDR3 DNA is TGTGCCAGCAGAGGAATGAACACTGAAGCTTTCTTT.

The sample holds a few counts of this clone. The chain has TRBV28 and TRBJ1-5; 8 nucleotides agree with TRBD1. CDR1 is MDHEN, CDR2 SYDVKM, per germline. This CDR3 has 18 residues. V gave up 7 bases and J gave up 3 bases; unmatched junction bases: 17. CDR3 coding DNA: TGTGCCAGCACCCGGCACGCAGGGGGCCGTTCTCACAATCAGCCCCAGCATTTT. Translation: CASTRHAGGRSHNQPQHF.

This clone was observed a few times. The rearrangement joins TRBV12-5 to TRBJ1-1; D is undetermined. The CDR3 spans 11 residues. V gave up 3 bases and J gave up 5 bases, with 4 bases separating them. Looked up from germline, CDR1 is LGHNT and CDR2 is FRNRAP. The CDR3 loop reads CASGFGTEAFF. The CDR3 nucleotides are TGTGCTAGTGGTTTTGGAACTGAAGCTTTCTTT.

This rearrangement joins TRBV20-1 to TRBJ2-3; unclear D gene. Germline lookup yields CDR1 DFQATT and CDR2 SNEGSKA (reference sequence). The CDR3 is made up of 11 amino acids. The V end lost 6 bases, the J end lost 6 bases, and 10 bases lay between the germline ends. CDR3 sequence reads: CSAHGPDTQYF. The CDR3 DNA follows: TGCAGTGCACACGGGCCGGATACGCAGTATTTT.

The chain joins TRBV12-5 to TRBJ2-7, with 10 positions matching TRBD1. This CDR3 contains 14 residues. V shed 5 bases, J shed 3 bases, and the junction held 4 bases outside the gene matches. From germline, CDR1 is LGHNT and CDR2 FRNRAP. In nucleotides, the CDR3 is TGTGCTAGTGGTCGGACAGGGGGAGGCTACGAGCAGTACTTC. Translating gives CASGRTGGGYEQYF.

In this sample, this clone turned up a few times. The genes are TRBV21-1 and TRBJ2-7; TRBD2, the D gene given by the table, was not confirmed from the DNA. TRBV21-1 is shown as a pseudogene. The CDR3 runs 14 residues. The CDR3: CAIRAGLISYEQYV. CDR3 nucleotide sequence: TGTGCCATCAGGGCGGGACTAATTTCCTACGAGCAGTACGTC.

The chain combines TRBV7-2 with TRBJ2-3; a possible D gene is TRBD2 (6 bases). V was trimmed by 5 bases and J by 1 base, leaving 13 bases between them. Per the germline V gene, CDR1 is SGHTA and CDR2 is FQGNSA. CDR3 length equals 15 residues. CDR3 region: CASSREAGGTDTQYF. The CDR3 DNA sequence: TGTGCCAGCAGCCGGGAAGCGGGCGGCACAGATACGCAGTATTTT.

Details on this clone: One junction end does not reproduce the germline sequence, and a read error may be involved. Other DNA sequences in the same sample also yield this CDR3. This chain joins TRBV7-7 and TRBJ2-5; 8 nucleotides match TRBD1. This CDR3 region has 14 residues. Germline V lookup: CDR1 SSHAT, CDR2 FNYEAQ (reference sequence). CDR3 sequence: CASSPGTGRETQYF. CDR3 coding DNA: TGTGCTAGCAGCCCAGGGACAGGTCGAGAGACCCAGTACTTC. The variable domain in full, completed from reference TRBV7-7 and TRBJ2-5, reads GAGVSQSPRYKVTKRGQDVTLRCDPISSHATLYWYQQALGQGPEFLTYFNYEAQPDKSGLPSDRFSAERPEGSISTLTIQRTEQRDSAMYRCASSPGTGRETQYFGPGTRLLVL.

The chain uses TRBV4-3 and TRBJ2-2; TRBD1 matches at 8 bases. Germline trimming cut 4 bases from V and 4 bases from J; bases unmatched to any gene: 5. The CDR3 is made up of 15 amino acids. Germline V gives CDR1 LGHNA, CDR2 YSLEER. The CDR3 region is CASSPDRGSTGELFF. The CDR3 region has the DNA TGCGCCAGCAGCCCCGACAGGGGATCCACCGGGGAGCTGTTTTTT.

This rearrangement joins TRBV19 to TRBJ1-2; D possibly corresponds to TRBD1 (6 bases). This CDR3 is built from 14 residues. The V gene's germline CDR1 is LNHDA and CDR2 SQIVND (reference sequence). V shed 0 bases and J shed 4 bases, with 9 bases lying between them. CDR3 in DNA: TGTGCCAGTAGTATAGAGGGACAACGCTATGGCTACACCTTC. This sequence encodes CASSIEGQRYGYTF.

The chain combines TRBV4-3 with TRBJ1-1; 7 bases are a match to TRBD1. This CDR3 is built from 16 residues. CDR1 and CDR2 (germline): LGHNA, YSLEER. J lost 2 bases, V lost 3 bases, and 9 bases had no gene match. The CDR3 region has the DNA TGCGCCAGCAGCCAGGAATTCCACAGGGGCAACACTGAAGCTTTCTTT. Residues: CASSQEFHRGNTEAFF.

Details on this clone: At the DNA level, this CDR3 is encoded by other sequences in the same sample as well. The rearrangement uses TRBV14 and TRBJ1-2; D not certain. The CDR3 contains 13 residues. V was clipped by 0 bases and J by 5 bases, with 7 bases between them. The germline CDR1 and CDR2 sequences are SGHDN and FVKESK. The CDR3 region is CASSQDLGYGYTF. Here the CDR3 DNA reads TGTGCCAGCAGCCAAGATCTTGGATATGGCTACACCTTC.

J is TRBJ2-5 and V is TRBV7-7; TRBD1 matches 9 bases. The CDR3 is 16 amino acids. Germline V gives CDR1 SSHAT, CDR2 FNYEAQ (reference sequence). V shed 3 bases and J 5 bases; nucleotides not matched to a gene: 10. CDR3 nucleotide sequence: TGTGCCAGCAGCTTCCGGGACAGGGTTGGCTGGGAGACCCAGTACTTC. The encoded protein is CASSFRDRVGWETQYF.

This clone was seen a handful of times. This sequence joins TRBV7-2 and TRBJ1-1, with 8 bases identical to TRBD1. There are 12 residues in the CDR3. Germline V lookup: CDR1 SGHTA, CDR2 FQGNSA. V lost 5 bases, J lost 13 bases, and 9 bases stayed unmatched. As DNA, the CDR3 is TGTGCCAGCAGCCACCCGCAGGGGGCGGGTTTCTTT. It yields the protein CASSHPQGAGFF.

This clone showed up many times. The chain links TRBV21-1 to TRBJ2-4; the listed D gene, TRBD2, was not tested against the DNA. TRBV21-1 represents a pseudogene. This CDR3 has 16 residues. CDR3 sequence: CASSKECNRAKNIQYF. In nucleotides, the CDR3 is TGTGCCAGCAGCAAAGAATGCAATAGAGCCAAAAACATTCAGTACTTC.

In its sample, this clone was seen a few times. This rearrangement joins TRBV7-9 to TRBJ1-1, with D tentatively TRBD1 (6 bases). The CDR3 covers 12 residues. Trimming took 5 bases from V and 6 from J, leaving 10 bases between them. Germline CDR1 reads SEHNR; CDR2 reads FQNEAQ (reference sequence). The CDR3 region has the DNA TGTGCCAGCAGCCGGACAGATGCTGAAGCTTTCTTT. Translating gives CASSRTDAEAFF.

This clone has more than one count but fewer than ten. The chain links TRBV6-1 to TRBJ2-3; 10 positions match TRBD1. The germline V gene encodes CDR1 MNHNS and CDR2 SASEGT. There are 14 residues in the CDR3. After removal of 10 bases from V and 4 bases from J, the junction contained 8 bases not matched to a gene. The CDR3 loop reads CATARQGAADTQYF. CDR3 coding DNA: TGTGCCACAGCCCGACAGGGGGCTGCAGATACGCAGTATTTT.

This clone was seen a handful of times. The chain is built from TRBV9 and TRBJ2-5, with D perhaps assigned TRBD1 or TRBD2 (5 bases each). Germline loops: CDR1 SGDLS, CDR2 YYNGEE. V lost 4 bases, J lost 3 bases, and 13 bases lay in between. The CDR3 loop spans 14 amino acids. The CDR3 DNA reads as TGTGCCAGCAGCCCAAGCTGGGGGAAAGAGACCCAGTACTTC. This sequence encodes CASSPSWGKETQYF.

This clone was detected a few times. The CDR3 DNA follows: TGTGCCAGCAGCTCCCTCCCGGGACTCGCGCAGTATTTT. Protein: CASSSLPGLAQYF. V usage is TRBV27 and J usage is TRBJ2-3, with D possibly matching TRBD2 (6 bases). The CDR3 is made up of 13 amino acids. Trimming pared 6 bases from V and 10 bases from J, leaving 17 bases between. Germline V CDR1 and CDR2: MNHEY, SMNVEV (reference sequence).

The sample holds a few counts of this clone. The rearrangement joins TRBV9 to TRBJ2-1; the match to TRBD2 covers 9 bases. V dropped 0 bases and J dropped 10; count of bases not matched to a gene: 11. Germline CDR1 is SGDLS and CDR2 is YYNGEE. The length of the CDR3 is 16 residues. CDR3 sequence reads: CASSVEGSGSMWEQFF. The CDR3 DNA sequence: TGTGCCAGCAGCGTAGAGGGTAGCGGGAGCATGTGGGAGCAGTTCTTC.

V gene TRBV2 combines with J gene TRBJ2-7; D possibly corresponds to TRBD2 (6 bases). The CDR3 sequence is 13 residues long. With 5 bases removed from V and 5 bases from J, the gap between germline ends came to 13 bases. The germline V gene encodes CDR1 SNHLY and CDR2 FYNNEI. The CDR3 here is CASSSSGVHEQYV. For the CDR3, the DNA is TGTGCCAGCAGTAGCTCGGGGGTCCACGAGCAGTACGTC.

This clone was seen only a few times. The chain joins TRBV2 to TRBJ2-2, with D uncertain. V was clipped by 4 bases and J by 6 bases, with 12 bases between them. Germline V gene data show CDR1 as SNHLY and CDR2 as FYNNEI. The CDR3 loop spans 14 amino acids. The CDR3 sequence: CASSVTSRAGELFF. The CDR3 DNA follows: TGTGCCAGCAGTGTAACTTCCCGGGCCGGGGAGCTGTTTTTT.

The V gene is TRBV7-2, the J gene TRBJ2-3, with 10 nucleotides matching TRBD1. The CDR3 sequence is 14 residues long. V lost 1 base and J lost 8; bases outside the gene matches: 3. From germline, CDR1 is SGHTA and CDR2 FQGNSA. CDR3 residues: CASSLGTGGRTQYF. The CDR3 region has the DNA TGTGCCAGCAGCTTAGGGACAGGGGGTCGTACGCAGTATTTT.

The V gene is TRBV7-9, the J gene TRBJ2-3; no firm D call. Germline-derived CDR1 and CDR2 are SEHNR and FQNEAQ (reference sequence). This CDR3 has 15 amino acids. Trimming pared 0 bases from V and 7 bases from J, leaving 14 bases between. This CDR3 reads CASSLAMGNSYTQYF. The CDR3 DNA follows: TGTGCCAGCAGCTTAGCGATGGGGAACTCTTATACGCAGTATTTT.

This clone was detected ten times or more. This chain connects TRBV23-1 to TRBJ2-6; 7 bases map to TRBD1. Being an ORF, TRBV23-1 has a function that is uncertain. The CDR3 sequence is 18 residues long. J lost 0 bases, V lost 3 bases, and 8 bases had no gene match. The CDR3 DNA follows: TGCGCCAGCAGTCATGGGACAGCCATAAACTCTGGGGCCAACGTCCTGACTTTC. It yields the protein CASSHGTAINSGANVLTF.

The V and J genes are TRBV9 and TRBJ2-3, with D possibly being TRBD2 (6 bases). V lost 3 bases and J lost 8, with 16 bases in between. Germline V CDR1 and CDR2: SGDLS, YYNGEE. CDR3 length: 14 amino acids. The CDR3 loop is CASSDRRGLGTQYF. The CDR3 DNA follows: TGTGCCAGCAGCGATAGGAGGGGCCTAGGTACGCAGTATTTT.

This clone was seen only a few times. V gene TRBV18 combines with J gene TRBJ1-5; D unclear. V lost 4 bases, J lost 5 bases, and 9 bases lay in between. Germline CDR1 and CDR2: KGHSH and LQKENI. The CDR3 length is 13 residues. The chain's CDR3 is CASSRNWDQPQHF. In DNA, the CDR3 is TGTGCCAGCTCACGAAACTGGGATCAGCCCCAGCATTTT. The whole variable domain, filled in from reference TRBV18 and TRBJ1-5, reads NAGVMQNPRHLVRRRGQEARLRCSPMKGHSHVYWYRQLPEEGLKFMVYLQKENIIDESGMPKERFSAEFPKEGPSILRIQQVVRGDSAAYFCASSRNWDQPQHFGDGTRLSIL.

This clone was counted only a few times. The chain joins TRBV7-2 to TRBJ2-5; tentatively, D is TRBD1 (5 bases). V shed 4 bases and J shed 5 bases, with 8 bases lying between them. Germline CDR1 SGHTA, CDR2 FQGNSA. The CDR3 spans 12 residues. CDR3 in DNA: TGTGCCAGCAGCTGGCCAGGGGAGACCCAGTACTTC. Amino acid sequence: CASSWPGETQYF.